This T cell receptor (beta chain) comes out of a study of cytomegalovirus exposure and HLA in healthy donors. The PCR employed 60 Vbeta primers together with 13 Jbeta primers. The protocol was immunoSEQ multiplex PCR, while the TCRdb copy is restricted to in-frame clones and leaves out a portion. The sample totals some 120,000 clones. Germline lookup yields CDR1 SGHRS and CDR2 YFSETQ. The V end was cut by 2 bases, the J end by 2 bases, with 10 bases between. The CDR3 consists of 14 residues. Concerning this clone itself: Its antigen is not known.

General study findings and limits: Excluded: some indistinguishable V segments such as TRBV6-2 and TRBV6-3. In a later analysis, TCR beta V- and J-gene trimming showed a link to a missense DCLRE1C variant.

This sequence joins TRBV5-1 and TRBJ2-5, with unresolved D. Sequencing was carried out using PBMCs. This sequence originates from a woman aged 55 to 70 in good health and CMV-seronegative. The CDR3 nucleotides read TGCGCCAGCAGCTTAAGTACAGCTCAAGAGACCCAGTACTTC. Its translation: CASSLSTAQETQYF.